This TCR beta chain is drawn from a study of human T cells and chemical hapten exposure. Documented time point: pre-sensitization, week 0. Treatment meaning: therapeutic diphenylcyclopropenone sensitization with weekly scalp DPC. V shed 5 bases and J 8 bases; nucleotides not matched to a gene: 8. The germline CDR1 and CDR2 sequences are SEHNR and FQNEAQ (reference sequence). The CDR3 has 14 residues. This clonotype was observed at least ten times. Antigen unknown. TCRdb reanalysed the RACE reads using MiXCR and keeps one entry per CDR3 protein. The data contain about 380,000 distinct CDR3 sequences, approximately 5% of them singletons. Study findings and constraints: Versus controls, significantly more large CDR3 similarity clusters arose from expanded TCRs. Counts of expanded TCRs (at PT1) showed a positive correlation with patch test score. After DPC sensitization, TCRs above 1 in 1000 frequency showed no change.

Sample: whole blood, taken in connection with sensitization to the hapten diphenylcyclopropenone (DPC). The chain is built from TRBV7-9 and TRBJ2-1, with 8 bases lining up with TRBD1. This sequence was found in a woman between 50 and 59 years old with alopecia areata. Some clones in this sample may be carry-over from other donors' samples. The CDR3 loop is CASSLGQGADEQFF. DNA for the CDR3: TGTGCCAGCAGCCTCGGACAGGGAGCCGATGAGCAGTTCTTC.